This TCR beta chain appears in the sequencing data of a study of response to subunit inactivated influenza vaccine. TCRdb recomputed calls from the RT-PCR reads with MiXCR, one row per CDR3 protein. The sample yields 860,000 or so distinct CDR3 sequences, approximately 21% seen once. There are a few counts of this clonotype. This sequence originates from a man aged 50 or older who received an inactivated influenza vaccine. Source: PBMCs from blood, taken 5 days after vaccination.

The CDR3 here is CATSRDLSKYEQYF. CDR3 DNA sequence: TGTGCCACCAGCAGAGATCTTAGCAAGTACGAGCAGTACTTC. The chain employs TRBV15 and TRBJ2-7; D gene ambiguous. Germline lookup yields CDR1 LNHNV and CDR2 YYDKDF (reference sequence). CDR3 length: 14 amino acids. V gave up 0 bases and J gave up 4 bases, with 10 bases separating them.